Listed here are 15 T cell receptor beta chains from one sample, sequenced in a study of T-cell memory formation after mild COVID-19. TCRdb used MiXCR to reprocess the 5' RACE reads, holding one entry per CDR3 protein. The data show 550,000 to 650,000 distinct CDR3 sequences, 17% seen once. Sequenced input: PBMCs or a T cell subset sorted from them (not recorded which). Receptor source: an adult woman who had mild COVID-19 (a few samples of this study predate the infection). Cell type and time point are not known.

As DNA, the CDR3 is TGTGCCAGCAGCCAAGATGGGCTCGGGCATCAGCCCCAGCATTTT. Protein sequence: CASSQDGLGHQPQHF. The chain recombines TRBV3-1 with TRBJ1-5; D not resolved. V lost 0 bases, J lost 5 bases, and 11 bases lay in between. This CDR3 is 15 amino acids long. Germline assignment: CDR1 LGHDT and CDR2 YNNKEL (reference sequence).

This clonotype occurred a few times. The chain employs TRBV20-1 and TRBJ1-1, with D hard to call. The CDR3 loop spans 14 amino acids. Per germline, CDR1 DFQATT and CDR2 SNEGSKA (reference sequence). V was trimmed by 0 bases and J by 0 bases, leaving 8 bases between them. The CDR3 nucleotides read TGCAGTGCTAGAGATGCCCGGATGAACACTGAAGCTTTCTTT. It codes for CSARDARMNTEAFF.

The chain couples TRBV4-3 to TRBJ2-3, with 7 bases lining up with TRBD1. The J segment lost 2 bases and the V segment lost 0 bases, leaving 8 bases of the junction unmatched. Germline CDR1 is LGHNA and CDR2 is YSLEER. This CDR3 is built from 17 residues. DNA of the CDR3: TGCGCCAGCAGCCAAGATGTGGGACAGAGTCTCACAGATACGCAGTATTTT. The encoded protein is CASSQDVGQSLTDTQYF.

V usage is TRBV6-2 or TRBV6-3 and J usage is TRBJ2-7; 7 positions match TRBD1. In germline, CDR1 is MNHEY, CDR2 SVGEGT. CDR3 length: 12 residues. Trimming removed 2 bases from V and 6 bases from J; junction bases left unmatched: 1. For the CDR3, the DNA is TGTGCCAGCAGTTACGGGACAGTCGAGCAGTACTTC. Translated: CASSYGTVEQYF.

J is TRBJ2-1 and V is TRBV30, with 10 positions matching TRBD2. The CDR3 spans 16 residues. Germline CDR1 reads GTSNPN; CDR2 reads SVGIG (reference sequence). After removal of 3 bases from V and 4 bases from J, the junction contained 9 bases not matched to a gene. The DNA of the CDR3 is TGTGCCTGGAGCGCTAGTCCTAGCGGGAGTTACAATGAGCAGTTCTTC. This encodes CAWSASPSGSYNEQFF.

The table lists this clonotype with many counts. The chain has TRBV2 and TRBJ1-5; D uncertain. The V gene lost 1 base and the J gene lost 7 bases, with 14 bases spanning the gap. Germline CDR1 SNHLY, CDR2 FYNNEI. The CDR3 covers 15 residues. CDR3 DNA: TGTGCCAGCAGTGAAGGACTGACCGTCGCCCAGCCCCAGCATTTT. Translated: CASSEGLTVAQPQHF.

This CDR3 reads CSASKTGVSYEQYF. CDR3 coding DNA: TGCAGTGCTAGCAAGACAGGGGTCTCCTACGAGCAGTACTTC. The chain couples TRBV20-1 to TRBJ2-7; 8 bases are a match to TRBD1. The germline V gene has CDR1 DFQATT and CDR2 SNEGSKA (reference sequence). V was pared by 3 bases and J by 0 bases, with 4 bases of the junction left unmatched. CDR3 length equals 14 residues.

The J gene is TRBJ2-7, the V gene TRBV23-1; 14 nucleotides line up with TRBD2. TRBV23-1 is flagged as an ORF with uncertain function. CDR3 length: 20 residues. With 3 bases clipped from V and 1 base from J, the junction kept 14 bases outside the gene matches. The CDR3 region has the DNA TGCGCCAGCAGTCACGAATACGGGACTAGCGGGAGTAGGAGGTCCTACGAGCAGTACTTC. It codes for CASSHEYGTSGSRRSYEQYF.

The CDR3 reads CSVEGVGATDTQYF. The CDR3 nucleotides are TGCAGCGTTGAAGGTGTTGGGGCCACAGATACGCAGTATTTT. The V gene is TRBV29-1, the J gene TRBJ2-3; tentatively, D is TRBD1 (5 bases). The germline V gene encodes CDR1 SQVTM and CDR2 ANQGSEA. The V gene lost 1 base and the J gene lost 2 bases, with 10 bases spanning the gap. The CDR3 is made up of 14 amino acids.

The V gene is TRBV24-1, the J gene TRBJ2-1, with TRBD1 matching 9 bases. The V gene's germline CDR1 is KGHDR and CDR2 SFDVKD. The length of the CDR3 is 19 residues. The junction had 18 bases not matched to a gene; V was cut back by 0 bases and J by 10 bases. The CDR3 protein is CATSDLRGGMGQGFREQFF. The CDR3 DNA follows: TGTGCCACCAGTGATTTGCGCGGTGGGATGGGACAGGGATTTCGAGAGCAGTTCTTC.

This clonotype was detected only a few times. The chain uses TRBV30 and TRBJ1-1; D gene ambiguous. This CDR3 comprises 13 residues. V lost 0 bases to trimming and J lost 5 bases, with 10 bases between them. Germline CDR1 reads GTSNPN; CDR2 reads SVGIG (reference sequence). The CDR3 DNA is TGTGCCTGGAGTGTTCACGTAGGGACTGAAGCTTTCTTT. Residues: CAWSVHVGTEAFF.

The rearrangement joins TRBV25-1 to TRBJ2-7; D is undetermined. Germline V gene sequence: CDR1 MGHDK, CDR2 SYGVNS. The CDR3 is 14 amino acids. V shed 3 bases and J shed 3 bases, with 12 bases lying between them. CDR3 nucleotide sequence: TGTGCCAGCAGTGATTTCTGGACGGACTACGAGCAGTACTTC. This codes for CASSDFWTDYEQYF.

The chain joins TRBV9 to TRBJ1-2; possible D gene TRBD1, 6 bases. With 4 bases removed from V and 0 bases from J, the gap between germline ends came to 16 bases. The germline V gene has CDR1 SGDLS and CDR2 YYNGEE. The CDR3 is made up of 16 amino acids. The chain's CDR3 is CASSQRKDSPNYGYTF. The CDR3 coding sequence is TGTGCCAGCAGCCAGAGAAAGGACAGCCCTAACTATGGCTACACCTTC.

This clonotype has more than one count but fewer than ten. This chain connects TRBV4-1 to TRBJ2-7; TRBD2 is a possible D gene (6 bases). The CDR3 spans 13 residues. CDR1 is MGHRA and CDR2 is YSYEKL in the germline V gene. Trimming stripped 9 bases from V and 1 base from J, with 13 bases between. CDR3 bases: TGCGCCAGTGCGAGCGGGCCTTCCTACGAGCAGTACTTC. Encoded protein: CASASGPSYEQYF.

The rearrangement links TRBV7-2 to TRBJ2-7; either TRBD1 or TRBD2 may fit D (6 bases each). The CDR3 is 17 residues long. Germline V gene lookup returns CDR1 SGHTA and CDR2 FQGNSA. The V gene lost 5 bases and the J gene lost 3 bases, with 23 bases spanning the gap. In DNA form, the CDR3 reads TGTGCCAGCAGCCTGGGACTCTCCCTAGGGGGGTACTACGAGCAGTACTTC. This translates into CASSLGLSLGGYYEQYF.